The subject of this entry is one T cell receptor beta chain. Its antigen is as yet unknown. One end of the junction varies from germline; a read error may be responsible. The data are from a study of response to subunit inactivated influenza vaccine. Study conclusions and caveats: Authors suggested that a seasonal influenza vaccination recruits few new T cells each time.

TCRdb re-analysed the RT-PCR reads in MiXCR, keeping a single row per CDR3 protein. The repertoire consists of around 250,000 distinct CDR3 sequences, with 12% occurring once and the leading ten covering roughly 7.7%. From germline, CDR1 is SSHAT and CDR2 FNYEAQ (reference sequence). The CDR3 is 15 residues long. This sequence was found in a man between 45 and 60 years old who received an inactivated influenza vaccine. The chain is built from TRBV7-7 and TRBJ2-3; TRBD1 matches at 7 bases. The source was non-naive T cells sorted from PBMCs, collected around 14 days before vaccination. The CDR3 bases are TGTGCTAGCAGCCGGGGACAGAGTCCTACAGATACGCAGTATTTT. It translates to CASSRGQSPTDTQYF.